This T cell receptor (beta chain) was sequenced during a study of T-cell reconstitution after alpha-beta-depleted transplantation in children. This clonotype was recorded at least ten times. V lost 2 bases and J 4 bases, leaving 15 bases between the germline ends. The germline V gene encodes CDR1 KGHSH and CDR2 LQKENI. CDR3 size: 16 residues. The TCRbeta library incorporated unique molecular identifiers. TCRdb reprocessed the PCR reads with MiXCR, giving one entry per CDR3 protein. The sample holds 20,000 to 25,000 distinct CDR3 sequences, 11% seen once. This chain joins TRBV18 and TRBJ1-5; possibly TRBD1 for D (6 bases). The sample here was PBMCs from the stem cell graft donor, taken from the stem cell graft. The sequence derives from a human donor who donated a stem cell graft to a child with chronic granulomatous disease. CDR3 sequence: CASSPRAGVGNQPQHF. CDR3 bases: TGTGCCAGCTCACCAAGGGCAGGGGTAGGGAATCAGCCCCAGCATTTT.